This T cell receptor beta chain was captured by sequencing in a study of blood T cell repertoires in COVID-19. Whole-study context: Samples of COVID-19 (acute and convalescent) were obtained from the United States, Italy and Spain.

The V and J ends lost 5 bases and 4 bases, in that order; junction bases with no gene match: 11. Germline CDR1 and CDR2: LNHDA and SQIVND (reference sequence). The CDR3 totals 15 residues. TCRdb's copy holds only in-frame clones and misses some; the assay was immunoSEQ multiplex PCR. The repertoire holds over 90,000 clones, with about nine tenths as singletons. The origin of this receptor is a man aged 50-59 years with acute or convalescent COVID-19. The chain combines TRBV19 with TRBJ2-7; 7 positions match TRBD1. Sequenced sample: peripheral blood. The CDR3 loop reads CASSPRQGVLYEQYF. In DNA, the CDR3 is TGTGCCAGTAGTCCACGACAGGGAGTTCTGTACGAGCAGTACTTC.